This TCR beta chain was documented in a study of CXCR3-negative and CXCR3-positive naive CD8 T cells. A CD45RO-CCR7+CD27+CD95- profile was what naive CD8+ T cells displayed. Each TRB cDNA library was prepared by 5' RACE (with UMI labels). TCRdb reprocessed the 5' RACE reads and reports one entry per CDR3 protein, with no DNA. The table lists fewer than 90,000 distinct CDR3 sequences. About this clonotype itself: Its antigen is not known.

Whole-study findings and limits: Cryopreserved cells partially lost CXCR3 expression, and fresh PBMCs were used in most assays. Naive cells positive for CXCR3 carried more hydrophobic TRB CDR3s than CXCR3-negative ones. Both naive subsets had comparably high diversity; memory CD8+ cells much lower.

This CDR3 spans 16 amino acids. Germline CDR1 SGHVS, CDR2 FQNEAQ. V gene TRBV7-8 combines with J gene TRBJ2-1; TCRdb designates TRBD2, a call that cannot be tested without DNA. The material sequenced was naive CXCR3+ CD8+ T cells from blood. Documented subset: CD45RO-CCR7+CD27+CD95- naive CD8+ T cells expressing CXCR3 (TNR3+). The sequence was obtained from a human donor in good health. Some clones in this sample may be carry-over from other donors' samples. The CDR3 is CASSLAWDLRYNEQFF. The full variable domain, its missing parts supplied by reference TRBV7-8 and TRBJ2-1, is GAGVSQSPRYKVAKRGQDVALRCDPISGHVSLFWYQQALGQGPEFLTYFQNEAQLDKSGLPSDRFFAERPEGSVSTLKIQRTQQEDSAVYLCASSLAWDLRYNEQFFGPGTRLTVL.